This T cell receptor (beta chain) originates from a study of identical twins. Findings of the study overall: Weaker excess sharing between twins was seen in beta out-of-frame sequences. Donors were not followed over many years; analysis was cross-sectional.

Details on this clonotype: Its antigen is unidentified. A junction boundary mismatches the germline segment, possibly from a read error.

CDR1 is MNHEY, CDR2 SMNVEV, per germline (reference sequence). The CDR3 runs 15 residues. cDNA molecules carried unique molecular identifiers, and template switching added a universal primer site. MiXCR was run by TCRdb on the 5' RACE reads, yielding one entry per CDR3 protein. The sample lists roughly 630,000 distinct CDR3 sequences, under 8.5% seen once, with roughly 1.6% in the top ten. The same data also went into a second study, on yellow fever vaccine responses in identical twins.

Sequencing was done on a sample of PBMCs. The J gene is TRBJ2-1, the V gene TRBV27; D is perhaps TRBD1 (5 bases). The receptor was isolated from a woman younger than 35 in good health. This CDR3 is CASSNRSPSYNEQFF. The CDR3 DNA is TGTGCTAGCAGCAACAGGTCTCCCTCCTACAATGAGCAGTTCTTC.